A single sample gave rise to the 12 T cell receptor beta chains below, sequenced in a study of blood T cell repertoires in COVID-19 (dated by TCRdb to the early 2020s). Library construction relied on the immunoSEQ multiplex PCR assay. Entries here come from immuneACCESS through TCRdb and include only in-frame sequences with V and J called. Some clones fail to appear in such tables; in the studies checked, an unresolved V gene covers under half of the shortfall, and the cause of the remainder is unknown. This sample holds 250,000 to 300,000 clones; around 89% were observed only once. The ten largest clones capture about 4.6% of the sample. Sequencing input: peripheral blood. The receptor set was obtained from a man aged 35-49 years with acute or convalescent COVID-19.

The chain recombines TRBV10-1 with TRBJ2-3; 8 bases map to TRBD2. With V trimmed by 3 bases and J by 5 bases, 10 bases remained unmatched. Germline V gene data show CDR1 as WNHNN and CDR2 as SYGVQD (reference sequence). The CDR3 runs to 16 residues. CDR3 region: CASSDSAGGKGDTQYF. As DNA, the CDR3 is TGCGCCAGCAGTGACAGTGCGGGGGGTAAGGGAGATACGCAGTATTTT.

The J gene is TRBJ2-5, the V gene TRBV5-8, with D uncertain. Germline loops: CDR1 SGHTS, CDR2 YDEGEE. The ends were cut back, 1 base at V and 0 bases at J, with 13 bases in the middle. The CDR3 runs to 16 residues. The chain's CDR3 is CASSLLLVLDQETQYF. CDR3 nucleotide sequence: TGTGCCAGCAGCTTGCTATTAGTCCTAGACCAAGAGACCCAGTACTTC.

The CDR3 loop is CASGLGKTGPYGYTF. The CDR3 coding sequence is TGTGCTAGTGGTTTGGGAAAGACAGGGCCCTATGGCTACACCTTC. V gene TRBV12-5 combines with J gene TRBJ1-2; 7 bases are a match to TRBD1. V dropped 1 base and J dropped 4; count of bases not matched to a gene: 6. The germline CDR1 and CDR2 sequences are LGHNT and FRNRAP. This CDR3 is 15 amino acids long.

The gene calls are TRBV13 and TRBJ2-5; a weak D match, TRBD1 (6 bases). The CDR3 consists of 15 residues. CDR1 PRHDT and CDR2 FYEKMQ come from the germline V gene (reference sequence). The V end was cut by 4 bases, the J end by 4 bases, with 16 bases between. The CDR3 DNA reads as TGTGCCAGCAGCTACAGGGTAGGGGATTCAGAGACCCAGTACTTC. It is translated as CASSYRVGDSETQYF.

The gene calls are TRBV2 and TRBJ2-3; D is possibly TRBD2 (6 bases). Germline V gene data show CDR1 as SNHLY and CDR2 as FYNNEI. The CDR3 loop spans 13 amino acids. V was pared by 4 bases and J by 4 bases, with 9 bases between. For the CDR3, the DNA is TGTGCCAGCAGTGTAGCTAGCGCAGATACGCAGTATTTT. It translates to CASSVASADTQYF.

This rearrangement joins TRBV5-1 to TRBJ1-1; D not certain. The CDR3 length is 15 residues. Germline loops: CDR1 SGHRS, CDR2 YFSETQ. The V end lost 4 bases, the J end lost 1 base, and 14 bases lay between the germline ends. The CDR3 region has the DNA TGCGCCAGCAGCGCGGGCGGAAGTGCGAACACTGAAGCTTTCTTT. Translation: CASSAGGSANTEAFF. Drawing the rest from reference TRBV5-1 and TRBJ1-1, the complete variable domain is KAGVTQTPRYLIKTRGQQVTLSCSPISGHRSVSWYQQTPGQGLQFLFEYFSETQRNKGNFPGRFSGRQFSNSRSEMNVSTLELGDSALYLCASSAGGSANTEAFFGQGTRLTVV.

J is TRBJ1-2 and V is TRBV2, with 8 nucleotides matching TRBD1. The CDR3 sequence is 14 residues long. The V and J ends lost 4 bases and 8 bases, in that order; junction bases with no gene match: 9. Per the germline V gene, CDR1 is SNHLY and CDR2 is FYNNEI. This CDR3 reads CASSVGQGSYGYTF. The CDR3 nucleotides read TGTGCCAGCAGTGTAGGACAGGGAAGCTACGGCTACACCTTC.

CDR3 protein: CASSLWASGEPSYNEQFF. The CDR3 region has the DNA TGCGCCAGCAGCTTGTGGGCTAGCGGGGAGCCCTCCTACAATGAGCAGTTCTTC. The rearrangement uses TRBV5-1 and TRBJ2-1, with TRBD2 identical over 9 bases. Trimming at V came to 1 base and at J to 0 bases, leaving 8 bases not matched to a gene. This CDR3 has 18 amino acids. CDR1 SGHRS and CDR2 YFSETQ come from the germline V gene.

The rearrangement joins TRBV7-6 to TRBJ2-1; tentative D call: TRBD2 (6 bases). Germline assignment: CDR1 SGHVS and CDR2 FNYEAQ. This CDR3 is built from 17 residues. Trimming took 5 bases from V and 0 from J, leaving 17 bases between them. Here the CDR3 DNA reads TGTGCCAGCAGCCCTATCGGCGGGGCTTTCTCCTACAATGAGCAGTTCTTC. Encoded protein: CASSPIGGAFSYNEQFF.

V and J are TRBV19 and TRBJ2-7; possibly TRBD2 for D (7 bases). Trimming left V 4 bases short and J 4 bases short, with 23 bases between. The CDR3 contains 17 residues. CDR1 LNHDA and CDR2 SQIVND come from the germline V gene (reference sequence). Here the CDR3 DNA reads TGTGCCAGTAGTAAATCCCCGGGGGGCAGCTCGGGATACGAGCAGTACTTC. Translation: CASSKSPGGSSGYEQYF.

The chain combines TRBV19 with TRBJ1-5; 9 bases line up with TRBD1. Germline V gene data show CDR1 as LNHDA and CDR2 as SQIVND (reference sequence). Trimming at V came to 3 bases and at J to 4 bases, leaving 7 bases not matched to a gene. The CDR3 runs to 16 residues. DNA of the CDR3: TGTGCCAGTAGTATCTGGACAGGGGACTGGAATCAGCCCCAGCATTTT. Protein: CASSIWTGDWNQPQHF. The full variable domain, rest sourced from reference TRBV19 and TRBJ1-5, is DGGITQSPKYLFRKEGQNVTLSCEQNLNHDAMYWYRQDPGQGLRLIYYSQIVNDFQKGDIAEGYSVSREKKESFPLTVTSAQKNPTAFYLCASSIWTGDWNQPQHFGDGTRLSIL.

V gene TRBV2 combines with J gene TRBJ1-5; the D gene is possibly TRBD1 (6 bases). The CDR3 contains 14 residues. Germline V gives CDR1 SNHLY, CDR2 FYNNEI. With 3 bases removed from V and 4 bases from J, the gap between germline ends came to 10 bases. The CDR3 loop is CASSEGAPNQPQHF. DNA for the CDR3: TGTGCCAGCAGTGAGGGGGCCCCTAATCAGCCCCAGCATTTT.